One and the same sample provided the 10 T cell receptor beta chains below, sequenced in a study of blood T cell repertoires in COVID-19. Some clones are missing from TCRdb's copy, which holds only in-frame ones; the method was immunoSEQ multiplex PCR. Altogether around 300,000 clones are present, nearly 90% being singletons, with the ten largest covering more than 1.5%. The material sequenced was PBMCs or T cells enriched from blood (not recorded which). These receptors were taken from a woman aged 55-69 years who had recovered from COVID-19.

The CDR3 loop reads CASSLSDSEQYF. The CDR3 nucleotides read TGCGCCAGCAGCCTCTCTGACAGCGAGCAGTACTTC. This sequence joins TRBV5-1 and TRBJ2-7; maybe TRBD1 (5 bases). V was cut by 4 bases and J by 6 bases, with 11 bases left in between. Germline V lookup: CDR1 SGHRS, CDR2 YFSETQ. The CDR3 length is 12 residues.

The chain combines TRBV11-2 with TRBJ2-1; no clear D. Between the trimmed V and J ends, which lost 7 bases and 3 bases, there was a span of 13 bases. The CDR3 covers 14 residues. Germline loops: CDR1 SGHAT, CDR2 FQNNGV. The CDR3 coding sequence is TGTGCCAGCACCTTGTCTGGAGACTACAATGAGCAGTTCTTC. It is translated as CASTLSGDYNEQFF.

This clone was counted a single time. V and J are TRBV5-1 and TRBJ2-3; D may be TRBD2 (5 bases). V was shortened by 4 bases and J by 0 bases, with 15 bases between the two germline ends. This CDR3 region has 16 residues. Germline loops: CDR1 SGHRS, CDR2 YFSETQ. This chain's CDR3 is CASSVGKFASTDTQYF. The DNA for the CDR3 is TGCGCCAGCAGCGTCGGGAAGTTTGCTAGCACAGATACGCAGTATTTT.

The rearrangement joins TRBV29-1 to TRBJ1-5, with D tentatively TRBD1 (6 bases). Germline loops: CDR1 SQVTM, CDR2 ANQGSEA. The CDR3 contains 14 residues. V was clipped by 6 bases and J by 2 bases, with 14 bases between them. Here the CDR3 DNA reads TGCAGCGTGGGTACAGGGTTGGGCAATCAGCCCCAGCATTTT. This translates into CSVGTGLGNQPQHF.

The chain uses TRBV7-8 and TRBJ1-1, with 10 bases that match TRBD1. Germline V CDR1 and CDR2: SGHVS, FQNEAQ. J gave up 4 bases and V 5 bases, and 4 bases lay outside the gene matches. The CDR3 spans 14 residues. The CDR3 region has the DNA TGTGCCAGCAGCCAGACAGGGGGCCGCACTGAAGCTTTCTTT. Translating it yields CASSQTGGRTEAFF.

The V and J genes are TRBV6-4 and TRBJ1-3; D is uncertain. CDR3 length equals 15 residues. Trimming took off 10 bases at V and 0 bases at J, with 16 bases between the two ends. Germline CDR1 is MRHNA and CDR2 is SNTAGT. CDR3 in DNA: TGTGCCATTTACAGAAAAAACTTCTCTGGAAACACCATATATTTT. Protein sequence: CAIYRKNFSGNTIYF.

This clone turned up a few times. The same CDR3 arises from other DNA sequences in this sample as well. V usage is TRBV29-1 and J usage is TRBJ2-7, with 14 bases lining up with TRBD2. CDR1 is SQVTM, CDR2 ANQGSEA, per germline. The length of the CDR3 is 13 residues. The V and J ends lost 7 bases and 6 bases, in that order; junction bases with no gene match: 5. The CDR3 loop reads CSAGTSGGGEQYF. The CDR3 DNA sequence: TGCAGCGCCGGGACTAGCGGGGGCGGCGAGCAGTACTTC.

The gene calls are TRBV29-1 and TRBJ2-7, with D possibly being TRBD1 (6 bases). V gave up 5 bases and J gave up 4 bases, with 15 bases separating them. Germline CDR1 SQVTM, CDR2 ANQGSEA. The CDR3 loop spans 13 amino acids. The CDR3 loop is CSVRTGNGYEQYF. CDR3 nucleotide sequence: TGCAGCGTTCGAACAGGGAATGGTTACGAGCAGTACTTC.

This chain connects TRBV5-1 to TRBJ1-1, with D maybe TRBD1 (6 bases). This CDR3 has 13 amino acids. CDR1 is SGHRS and CDR2 is YFSETQ in the germline V gene. Trimming left V 5 bases short and J 0 bases short, with 8 bases between. The CDR3 nucleotides read TGCGCCAGCAGACGACAGGTGAACACTGAAGCTTTCTTT. This sequence encodes CASRRQVNTEAFF.

V and J are TRBV2 and TRBJ2-5; D not certain. Germline CDR1 reads SNHLY; CDR2 reads FYNNEI. There are 11 residues in the CDR3. V lost 2 bases to trimming and J lost 5 bases, with 3 bases between them. This chain's CDR3 is CASSESETQYF. The CDR3 DNA reads as TGTGCCAGCAGTGAATCGGAGACCCAGTACTTC.